This T cell receptor beta chain comes out of a study of shared clonotypes between healthy human individuals. The study's findings and limits: Limited genetic and exposure-history diversity came from having few donors.

The CDR3 length is 15 residues. The V gene's germline CDR1 is SGHAT and CDR2 FQNNGV. Trimming cost V 6 bases and J 5 bases; bases outside gene matches: 10. Sequencing used immunoSEQ multiplex PCR; TCRdb keeps in-frame clones, though not all of them. The data show hundreds of thousands of clones, with approximately 96% seen just once and 0.11% held by the top ten. The naive CD8 fraction comprised CD45RO-negative cells positively selected for CCR7 and excluded terminally differentiated effector memory CD45RA+ cells. Note on this clone: As yet, its antigen is unknown.

The rearrangement uses TRBV11-2 and TRBJ2-5, with TRBD2 identical over 9 bases. The receptor comes from a woman aged 25-40 years in good health. The sequenced sample consisted of naive CD8+ T cells sorted from blood. CDR3: CASSRGGARWETQYF. The CDR3 DNA sequence: TGTGCCAGCAGTCGCGGGGGGGCGCGGTGGGAGACCCAGTACTTC.